These 26 T cell receptor beta chains share one sample of origin, sequenced in a study of blood T cells in healthy people across ages. A sample-barcoded 5' primer and a J-beta primer mix were used in a second PCR of roughly 7 to 11 cycles. TCRdb analysed the 5' RACE reads with MiXCR anew, one entry per CDR3 protein. The sample has over a million distinct CDR3 sequences, 35% to 45% seen once. Sequenced input: blood. The receptors were sampled from a woman in her late teens or twenties in good health.

Concerning this clonotype: Its ends do not fully match the called genes, so a read error is possible. The chain joins TRBV4-3 to TRBJ2-3, with TRBD2 identical over 8 bases. The CDR3 consists of 16 residues. Germline V gene data show CDR1 as LGHNA and CDR2 as YSLEER. The CDR3, as DNA: TGCGTCAGCAGCCAAGGGACTAGAGGGAGCACAGATACGCAGTATTTT. It is translated as CVSSQGTRGSTDTQYF.

The rearrangement joins TRBV29-1 to TRBJ1-2; no clear D gene. The CDR3 extends over 12 amino acids. CDR1 and CDR2 (germline): SQVTM, ANQGSEA. V lost 8 bases and J 4 bases, leaving 14 bases between the germline ends. The CDR3 protein is CSSDVGAYGYTF. In DNA, the CDR3 is TGCAGCAGTGACGTCGGAGCCTATGGCTACACCTTC.

This clonotype showed up just once. V is TRBV4-3 and J is TRBJ1-2; D perhaps matches TRBD1 (6 bases). Germline V gene sequence: CDR1 LGHNA, CDR2 YSLEER. The V end lost 1 base, the J end lost 6 bases, and 12 bases lay between the germline ends. This CDR3 has 14 amino acids. CDR3 in amino acids: CASSQGVRGNGYTF. The CDR3 DNA sequence: TGCGCCAGCAGCCAAGGCGTTAGGGGGAATGGCTACACCTTC.

The rearrangement uses TRBV12-3 or TRBV12-4 and TRBJ1-5, with a possible D match to TRBD1 (6 bases). This CDR3 is 15 amino acids long. The V and J ends lost 5 bases and 5 bases respectively, with 16 bases between them. The CDR3 reads CASSTQGLVDQPQHF. CDR3 DNA: TGTGCCAGCAGTACGCAGGGGTTGGTGGATCAGCCCCAGCATTTT.

The rearrangement joins TRBV27 to TRBJ2-1; D possibly corresponds to TRBD1 (6 bases). The V end lost 5 bases, the J end lost 6 bases, and 26 bases lay between the germline ends. The germline CDR1 and CDR2 sequences are MNHEY and SMNVEV (reference sequence). This CDR3 region has 18 residues. The CDR3 region is CASSSPPGRVIGGNEQFF. The CDR3 region has the DNA TGTGCCAGCAGTAGCCCCCCGGGACGCGTTATAGGGGGCAATGAGCAGTTCTTC.

The chain joins TRBV19 to TRBJ2-7, with 13 bases fitting TRBD2. The CDR3 is 19 residues long. After removal of 3 bases from V and 1 base from J, the junction contained 12 bases not matched to a gene. Germline CDR1 is LNHDA and CDR2 is SQIVND (reference sequence). In nucleotides, the CDR3 is TGTGCCAGTAGTATCGCCTCCACTAGCGGGGGGGCCGTTTCCTACGAGCAGTACTTC. This gives the protein CASSIASTSGGAVSYEQYF.

This clonotype came up a few times. V gene TRBV27 combines with J gene TRBJ2-4; no firm D call. In germline, CDR1 is MNHEY, CDR2 SMNVEV (reference sequence). V lost 3 bases and J lost 3, with 9 bases in between. The CDR3 consists of 14 residues. CDR3 in DNA: TGTGCCAGCAGTTTTGGACCCAGCAAAAACATTCAGTACTTC. Translation gives CASSFGPSKNIQYF.

This clonotype was found a few times. The chain recombines TRBV20-1 with TRBJ1-2; D uncertain. Germline V gene data show CDR1 as DFQATT and CDR2 as SNEGSKA (reference sequence). The CDR3 extends over 11 amino acids. Trimming cost V 6 bases and J 1 base, with 6 bases left between them. Here the CDR3 DNA reads TGCAGTGCCAAGCTTAACTATGGCTACACCTTC. This sequence encodes CSAKLNYGYTF.

This clonotype was recorded only once. V gene TRBV5-1 combines with J gene TRBJ1-2; the D gene is possibly TRBD1 (6 bases). This CDR3 is built from 11 residues. Trimming removed 4 bases from V and 10 bases from J, with 11 bases in between. CDR1 and CDR2 from the germline V gene are SGHRS and YFSETQ. The CDR3 reads CASSQDRAYTF. The CDR3 coding sequence is TGCGCCAGCAGCCAGGACAGAGCCTACACCTTC.

This clonotype was observed a single time. This chain joins TRBV6-5 and TRBJ2-7, with 7 positions matching TRBD1. This CDR3 spans 18 amino acids. With 2 bases clipped from V and 2 bases from J, the junction kept 15 bases outside the gene matches. Germline V gene sequence: CDR1 MNHEY, CDR2 SVGAGI. The CDR3 here is CASSYPALDREDAYEQYF. CDR3 DNA: TGTGCCAGCAGTTACCCAGCCTTAGACAGGGAAGATGCCTACGAGCAGTACTTC.

The chain is built from TRBV4-3 and TRBJ1-5; D may be TRBD1 (6 bases). The germline V and J ends were trimmed by 2 bases and 4 bases, with 12 bases remaining between them. Germline CDR1 LGHNA, CDR2 YSLEER. The CDR3 runs 15 residues. The CDR3 bases are TGCGCCAGCAGCCAATACAGGGCCTCTAATCAGCCCCAGCATTTT. Residues: CASSQYRASNQPQHF.

A few counts support this clonotype. This chain joins TRBV20-1 and TRBJ2-1, with D perhaps assigned TRBD1 or TRBD2 (5 bases each). The V gene lost 8 bases and the J gene lost 12 bases, with 14 bases spanning the gap. From germline, CDR1 is DFQATT and CDR2 SNEGSKA (reference sequence). The length of the CDR3 is 10 residues. The CDR3 region is CSTGPRGQFF. As DNA, the CDR3 is TGCAGTACTGGCCCGAGGGGGCAGTTCTTC.

This clonotype was detected only a few times. The chain couples TRBV2 to TRBJ2-5; D remains ambiguous. Germline V gene sequence: CDR1 SNHLY, CDR2 FYNNEI. There are 11 residues in the CDR3. Between the trimmed V and J ends, which lost 3 bases and 4 bases, there was a span of 3 bases. The CDR3 reads CASSDTETQYF. CDR3 DNA sequence: TGTGCCAGCAGTGATACAGAGACCCAGTACTTC.

This clonotype has just one count. The chain combines TRBV25-1 with TRBJ2-1; maybe TRBD2 (6 bases). The CDR3 is made up of 16 amino acids. Germline loops: CDR1 MGHDK, CDR2 SYGVNS. The V end was cut by 6 bases, the J end by 7 bases, with 22 bases between. The CDR3 DNA reads as TGTGCCAGCAGCACTTATTCGGGGGTGGGTTTGAATGAGCAGTTCTTC. Amino acids: CASSTYSGVGLNEQFF.

This clonotype has a count of ten or more. The rearrangement joins TRBV20-1 to TRBJ2-1, with TRBD2 matching over 11 bases. The germline V gene has CDR1 DFQATT and CDR2 SNEGSKA (reference sequence). The CDR3 runs to 16 residues. V shed 1 base and J 2 bases; nucleotides not matched to a gene: 4. CDR3 nucleotide sequence: TGCAGTGCTAGAGGGGGGACTAGCGGCGCCTACAATGAGCAGTTCTTC. Its protein product is CSARGGTSGAYNEQFF.

As to this clonotype: A much larger clone differs from this one at a single base, so this may be a read error. The chain has TRBV7-9 and TRBJ2-2; possible D gene TRBD2, 6 bases. Germline V gene data show CDR1 as SEHNR and CDR2 as FQNEAQ (reference sequence). This CDR3 has 14 amino acids. Here the CDR3 reads CAGSPGLYTGELFF. The CDR3 coding sequence is TGTGCCGGCAGCCCGGGACTTTACACCGGGGAGCTGTTTTTT. Supplemented by reference TRBV7-9 and TRBJ2-2, the full variable domain reads DTGVSQNPRHKITKRGQNVTFRCDPISEHNRLYWYRQTLGQGPEFLTYFQNEAQLEKSRLLSDRFSAERPKGSFSTLEIQRTEQGDSAMYLCAGSPGLYTGELFFGEGSRLTVL.

The rearrangement joins TRBV29-1 to TRBJ1-1, with D unclear. The germline CDR1 and CDR2 sequences are SQVTM and ANQGSEA. Trimming took off 4 bases at V and 2 bases at J, with 11 bases between the two ends. The CDR3 runs 13 residues. The CDR3 DNA sequence: TGCAGCGTTGGCCTCAGGACCAACACTGAAGCTTTCTTT. It yields the protein CSVGLRTNTEAFF. The full variable domain, completed using reference TRBV29-1 and TRBJ1-1, is SAVISQKPSRDICQRGTSLTIQCQVDSQVTMMFWYRQQPGQSLTLIATANQGSEATYESGFVIDKFPISRPNLTFSTLTVSNMSPEDSSIYLCSVGLRTNTEAFFGQGTRLTVV.

The V call is TRBV18, the J call TRBJ1-3; 7 nucleotides align to TRBD1. The V segment lost 3 bases and the J segment 0 bases; nucleotides outside the gene matches: 5. The V gene's germline CDR1 is KGHSH and CDR2 LQKENI. The CDR3 runs 16 residues. DNA for the CDR3: TGTGCCAGCTCACCCGGACAGGCAGCCTCTGGAAACACCATATATTTT. As protein: CASSPGQAASGNTIYF.

Only a few counts were recorded for this clonotype. The V call is TRBV11-1, the J call TRBJ2-1, with D tentatively TRBD2 (5 bases). With 3 bases removed from V and 14 bases from J, the gap between germline ends came to 17 bases. This CDR3 contains 13 residues. From germline, CDR1 is SGHAT and CDR2 FQDESV (reference sequence). CDR3 DNA sequence: TGTGCCAGCAGCTTCGGGATAGCGAACTCTGAGTTCTTC. As protein: CASSFGIANSEFF. The whole variable domain, filled in from reference TRBV11-1 and TRBJ2-1, reads EAEVAQSPRYKITEKSQAVAFWCDPISGHATLYWYRQILGQGPELLVQFQDESVVDDSQLPKDRFSAERLKGVDSTLKIQPAELGDSAMYLCASSFGIANSEFFGPGTRLTVL.

This clonotype was counted only a few times. The J gene is TRBJ2-2, the V gene TRBV29-1, with D possibly being TRBD1 (6 bases). Trimming removed 6 bases from V and 1 base from J, with 9 bases in between. The CDR3 is made up of 13 amino acids. Germline CDR1 reads SQVTM; CDR2 reads ANQGSEA. In DNA, the CDR3 is TGCAGCGTAGACAGGCGGAACACCGGGGAGCTGTTTTTT. Protein sequence: CSVDRRNTGELFF.

V is TRBV7-2 and J is TRBJ1-2, with a weak D call TRBD1 (6 bases). The CDR3 has 16 residues. The ends were cut back, 0 bases at V and 5 bases at J, with 16 bases in the middle. Germline lookup yields CDR1 SGHTA and CDR2 FQGNSA. The CDR3 protein is CASSLAQPGAGYGYTF. The CDR3, as DNA: TGTGCCAGCAGCTTAGCTCAGCCGGGGGCGGGGTATGGCTACACCTTC. The whole variable domain, remainder taken from reference TRBV7-2 and TRBJ1-2, is GAGVSQSPSNKVTEKGKDVELRCDPISGHTALYWYRQSLGQGLEFLIYFQGNSAPDKSGLPSDRFSAERTGGSVSTLTIQRTQQEDSAVYLCASSLAQPGAGYGYTFGSGTRLTVV.

This clonotype was seen a handful of times. V gene TRBV5-1 combines with J gene TRBJ2-1; TRBD2 matches 9 bases. CDR3 length: 15 amino acids. After removal of 3 bases from V and 4 bases from J, the junction contained 5 bases not matched to a gene. CDR1 is SGHRS, CDR2 YFSETQ, per germline. The CDR3 coding sequence is TGCGCCAGCAGCTCTAGCGGGACTTTTTACAATGAGCAGTTCTTC. It is translated as CASSSSGTFYNEQFF.

Only a few counts were recorded for this clonotype. The chain recombines TRBV7-2 with TRBJ1-2; 12 bases match TRBD1. J gave up 4 bases and V 4 bases, and 4 bases lay outside the gene matches. CDR1 is SGHTA, CDR2 FQGNSA, per germline. This CDR3 contains 15 residues. The CDR3 DNA follows: TGTGCCAGCAGCTGGGACAGGGGGCAAATCTATGGCTACACCTTC. It translates to CASSWDRGQIYGYTF.

CDR3 loop: CASSRGRGDEQFF. CDR3 sequence (DNA): TGTGCCAGCAGCCGAGGGCGAGGCGATGAGCAGTTCTTC. The chain carries TRBV7-2 and TRBJ2-1; possible D gene TRBD2, 5 bases. The CDR3 is 13 residues long. V was shortened by 5 bases and J by 8 bases, with 13 bases between the two germline ends. CDR1 is SGHTA and CDR2 is FQGNSA in the germline V gene.

The V gene is TRBV9, the J gene TRBJ2-1, with 7 positions matching TRBD1. Trimming removed 6 bases from V and 4 bases from J; junction bases left unmatched: 7. Per the germline V gene, CDR1 is SGDLS and CDR2 is YYNGEE. The CDR3 length is 14 residues. CDR3 in amino acids: CASNRQGSYNEQFF. CDR3 nucleotide sequence: TGTGCCAGCAACCGACAGGGTAGTTACAATGAGCAGTTCTTC.

Ten or more counts support this clonotype. The chain employs TRBV7-6 and TRBJ2-3, with D maybe TRBD2 (5 bases). The V gene lost 1 base and the J gene lost 1 base, with 12 bases spanning the gap. This CDR3 comprises 16 residues. Per germline, CDR1 SGHVS and CDR2 FNYEAQ. The CDR3 nucleotides read TGTGCCAGCAGCTTAGACCCAGCGGCGGGCACAGATACGCAGTATTTT. This gives the protein CASSLDPAAGTDTQYF.